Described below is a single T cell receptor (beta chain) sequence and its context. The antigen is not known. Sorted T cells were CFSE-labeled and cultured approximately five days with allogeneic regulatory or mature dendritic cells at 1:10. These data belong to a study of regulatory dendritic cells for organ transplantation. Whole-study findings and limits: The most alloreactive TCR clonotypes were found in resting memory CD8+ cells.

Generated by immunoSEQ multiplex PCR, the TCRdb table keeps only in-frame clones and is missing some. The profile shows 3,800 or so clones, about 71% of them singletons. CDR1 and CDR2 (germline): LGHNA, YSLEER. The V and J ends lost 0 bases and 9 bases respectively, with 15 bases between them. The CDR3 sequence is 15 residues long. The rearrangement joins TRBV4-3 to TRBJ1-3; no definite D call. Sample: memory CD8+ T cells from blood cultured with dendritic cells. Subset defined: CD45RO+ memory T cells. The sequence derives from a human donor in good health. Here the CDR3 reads CASSQDTDIGGTIYF. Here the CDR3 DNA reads TGCGCCAGCAGCCAAGATACAGATATCGGAGGCACCATATATTTT.